This TCR beta chain is from a study of cytomegalovirus exposure and HLA in healthy donors. This clone was recorded a few times. The antigen remains unidentified. General study findings and limits: Per a prior analysis, the majority of TCR beta V segments were productive roughly 87% or roughly 30% of the time. Some V segments could not be told apart, so they were left out, TRBV6-2 and TRBV6-3 among them. CMV serostatus stood as the only immune exposure information on hand.

Primers: 60 Vbeta forward and 13 Jbeta reverse. Clones were sequenced by immunoSEQ multiplex PCR, and TCRdb holds only the in-frame ones, with some missing. This sample has about 78,000 clones, with 80% found just once. The CDR3 is 13 residues long. Germline values: CDR1 SGHAT, CDR2 FQNNGV. Between the trimmed V and J ends, which lost 0 bases and 11 bases, there was a span of 13 bases. The material sequenced was PBMCs. The receptor's source is a male donor in good health and CMV-seronegative. This chain connects TRBV11-2 to TRBJ2-5, with D perhaps matching TRBD1 (6 bases). CDR3 loop: CASSLEPQGPQYF. The CDR3 DNA sequence: TGTGCCAGCAGCTTAGAGCCACAGGGACCTCAGTACTTC.